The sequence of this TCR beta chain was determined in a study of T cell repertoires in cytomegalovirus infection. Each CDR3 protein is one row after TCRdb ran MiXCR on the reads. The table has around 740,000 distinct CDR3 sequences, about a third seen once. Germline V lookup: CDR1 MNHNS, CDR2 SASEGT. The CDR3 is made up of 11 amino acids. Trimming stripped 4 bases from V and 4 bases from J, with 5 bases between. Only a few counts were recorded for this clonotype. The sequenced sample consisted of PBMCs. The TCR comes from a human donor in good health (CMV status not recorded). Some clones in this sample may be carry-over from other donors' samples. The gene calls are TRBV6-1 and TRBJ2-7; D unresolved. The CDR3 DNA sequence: TGTGCCAGCAGTGCTCTTTACGAGCAGTACTTC. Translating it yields CASSALYEQYF.